This note documents a single T cell receptor (beta chain) sequence. What it binds is unknown. Sequencing was designed to attain a depth spanning 1 in 200,000 to 1 in 1 million T cells. Generated by immunoSEQ multiplex PCR, the TCRdb table keeps only in-frame clones and is missing some. The sample includes tens of thousands of clones, about 81% seen only once; the top ten take 7% to 9.5%. This entry comes from a study of cytotoxic CD8 clonotypes in ibrutinib-treated CLL. Study in general: Response samples were taken after a median around 11 months of treatment, range 6 to 36.

Study-level points and caveats: Clonality rose at ibrutinib response and fell back toward baseline at progression.

Germline CDR1 and CDR2: SGHAT and FQNNGV. The junction had 8 bases not matched to a gene; V was cut back by 4 bases and J by 2 bases. This CDR3 has 16 residues. The chain employs TRBV11-2 and TRBJ1-3, with TRBD1 identical over 7 bases. Sequenced material: PBMCs, taken before ibrutinib treatment. This receptor was obtained from a human donor with chronic lymphocytic leukemia. The CDR3 DNA sequence: TGTGCCAGCAGCTCTATCAGGGGGACAGCTGGAAACACCATATATTTT. Translation: CASSSIRGTAGNTIYF.